What follows are 9 T cell receptor beta chains derived from one specimen sequenced in a study of blood T cell repertoires in COVID-19. The repertoire was sequenced with immunoSEQ multiplex PCR; TCRdb's copy has only in-frame clones and lacks some. The sample has 55,000 or so clones, about 82% seen once. Sequences were obtained from peripheral blood. These receptor sequences come from a human donor in a cohort sampled during active COVID-19.

J is TRBJ2-1 and V is TRBV4-3, with TRBD2 as a possible D gene (6 bases). V was clipped by 4 bases and J by 3 bases, with 13 bases between them. Germline CDR1 and CDR2: LGHNA and YSLEER. There are 15 residues in the CDR3. CDR3 nucleotide sequence: TGCGCCAGCAGCCGCGGGCAAGCGGGCTACAATGAGCAGTTCTTC. Its protein product is CASSRGQAGYNEQFF.

The chain recombines TRBV5-1 with TRBJ2-5, with D possibly being TRBD2 (6 bases). Germline assignment: CDR1 SGHRS and CDR2 YFSETQ. The CDR3 has 15 residues. Trimming pared 6 bases from V and 1 base from J, leaving 16 bases between. This CDR3 reads CASMTGLRPQETQYF. The CDR3 coding sequence is TGCGCCAGCATGACGGGACTTAGACCCCAAGAGACCCAGTACTTC.

V usage is TRBV9 and J usage is TRBJ2-1; D call uncertain. Looked up from germline, CDR1 is SGDLS and CDR2 is YYNGEE. The ends were cut back, 0 bases at V and 5 bases at J, with 9 bases in the middle. The CDR3 loop spans 14 amino acids. CDR3 nucleotide sequence: TGTGCCAGCAGCGTAGCGGGTCTGGACAATGAGCAGTTCTTC. This gives the protein CASSVAGLDNEQFF.

The chain uses TRBV5-1 and TRBJ1-2; 9 positions match TRBD1. CDR3 length equals 15 residues. The V segment lost 5 bases and the J segment 0 bases; nucleotides outside the gene matches: 5. The germline V gene encodes CDR1 SGHRS and CDR2 YFSETQ. CDR3 nucleotide sequence: TGCGCCAGCAGTAAGGGACAGGGCCCTAACTATGGCTACACCTTC. Protein product: CASSKGQGPNYGYTF.

V gene TRBV9 combines with J gene TRBJ2-4; a possible D gene is TRBD2 (6 bases). Germline loops: CDR1 SGDLS, CDR2 YYNGEE. Trimming cost V 4 bases and J 8 bases, with 22 bases left between them. The CDR3 sequence is 16 residues long. The CDR3 here is CASSPRGLRWEDIQYF. In DNA form, the CDR3 reads TGTGCCAGCAGCCCCCGGGGTCTTAGGTGGGAGGACATTCAGTACTTC.

V gene TRBV11-2 combines with J gene TRBJ1-1; D gene uncertain. V lost 5 bases and J 4 bases, leaving 17 bases between the germline ends. Germline assignment: CDR1 SGHAT and CDR2 FQNNGV. The CDR3 is made up of 15 amino acids. The CDR3 sequence is CASSPGVSRGTEAFF. CDR3 sequence (DNA): TGTGCCAGCAGCCCCGGGGTCTCGCGGGGCACTGAAGCTTTCTTT.

V is TRBV3-1 (or the pseudogene TRBV3-2) and J is TRBJ1-2; TRBD1 agrees at 8 bases. This CDR3 has 15 residues. Germline CDR1 reads LGHDT; CDR2 reads YNNKEL (reference sequence). J gave up 4 bases and V 4 bases, and 8 bases lay outside the gene matches. The CDR3 sequence is CASSLLGTGTYGYTF. As DNA, the CDR3 is TGTGCCAGCAGCCTCTTAGGGACAGGCACCTATGGCTACACCTTC.

In regard to this clone: With a much larger clone just one base away, this may be a read error. The chain combines TRBV24-1 with TRBJ2-2; TRBD1 matches at 9 bases. The CDR3 has 16 amino acids. Trimming at V came to 4 bases and at J to 4 bases, leaving 6 bases not matched to a gene. Per germline, CDR1 KGHDR and CDR2 SFDVKD. Here the CDR3 reads CATSDPETGGTGELFF. CDR3 bases: TGTGCCACCAGTGACCCCGAGACAGGGGGCACCGGGGAGCTGTTTTTT.

V and J are TRBV7-2 and TRBJ1-3; 7 positions agree with TRBD1. V trimming: 5 bases; J trimming: 0 bases; junction bases outside the gene matches: 4. This CDR3 has 15 residues. Per the germline V gene, CDR1 is SGHTA and CDR2 is FQGNSA. CDR3 loop: CASSLDRPSGNTIYF. Here the CDR3 DNA reads TGTGCCAGCAGCCTGGACAGGCCCTCTGGAAACACCATATATTTT.